A selection of T cell receptor beta chains follows, all from one sample in a study of T cell responses to AZD1222 COVID-19 vaccine. The repertoire was sequenced with immunoSEQ multiplex PCR; TCRdb's copy has only in-frame clones and lacks some. The sample yields about 120,000 clones, 75% to 90% seen once. The material was peripheral blood, obtained on day 0 of AZD1222 vaccination. These receptors all stem from an adult in good health. CDR3s include the opening cysteine and the closing phenylalanine or tryptophan. The D gene is left open where the match is weak. Rows give clone size only sometimes, using once, few, many, or a class for an expanded clone.

CDR3	DNA	V	J	size	D
CASSQAFGGEGTDTQYF	TGTGCCAGCAGCCAAGCATTCGGCGGAGAGGGGACAGATACGCAGTATTTT	TRBV3-1/TRBV3-2	TRBJ2-3	.	.
CASKLAGETDTQYF	TGCGCCAGCAAACTAGCGGGGGAGACAGATACGCAGTATTTT	TRBV5-1	TRBJ2-3	.	TRBD2
CAWSQGISYEQYF	TGTGCCTGGAGTCAGGGGATTAGCTACGAGCAGTACTTC	TRBV30	TRBJ2-7	.	.
CASSFLSNEQFF	TGTGCCAGCAGCTTCCTCAGCAATGAGCAGTTCTTC	TRBV11-1	TRBJ2-1	.	.
CASSLDGPGSEQYF	TGTGCCAGCAGCTTGGACGGCCCTGGTAGTGAGCAGTACTTC	TRBV5-8	TRBJ2-7	.	.
CAWSVLGTHTEAFF	TGTGCCTGGAGTGTACTAGGGACTCACACTGAAGCTTTCTTT	TRBV30	TRBJ1-1	.	.
CASSREGANTGELFF	TGTGCCAGCAGTAGGGAGGGGGCGAACACCGGGGAGCTGTTTTTT	TRBV11-3	TRBJ2-2	.	.
CASSQLDSEKLFF	TGTGCCAGCAGCCAGCTGGACAGTGAAAAACTGTTTTTT	TRBV14	TRBJ1-4	.	.
CASSLNQGYGYTF	TGTGCCAGCAGCTTGAATCAAGGCTATGGCTACACCTTC	TRBV5-4	TRBJ1-2	once	.
CAWKGRGLLTGELFF	TGTGCCTGGAAGGGCAGGGGGCTACTCACCGGGGAGCTGTTTTTT	TRBV30	TRBJ2-2	once	TRBD1
CASSLDSGDTEAFF	TGTGCCAGCAGCTTAGATTCGGGGGATACTGAAGCTTTCTTT	TRBV11-3	TRBJ1-1	once	.
CASSVERDTQYF	TGTGCCAGCAGCGTAGAAAGGGATACGCAGTATTTT	TRBV9	TRBJ2-3	once	.
CAWKESGSWSYNEQFF	TGTGCCTGGAAGGAAAGCGGGAGTTGGTCCTACAATGAGCAGTTCTTC	TRBV30	TRBJ2-1	once	TRBD2
CASSLVGLNSGNTIYF	TGTGCCAGCAGCTTAGTTGGACTGAACTCTGGAAACACCATATATTTT	TRBV7-8	TRBJ1-3	.	.
CASGTQGNQPQHF	TGTGCCAGCGGGACGCAGGGGAATCAGCCCCAGCATTTT	TRBV18	TRBJ1-5	.	.
CASGAGAFTDTQYF	TGTGCCAGCGGCGCGGGAGCGTTTACAGATACGCAGTATTTT	TRBV2	TRBJ2-3	.	TRBD2
CASSQRGDFKGYTF	TGTGCCAGCAGCCAAAGGGGGGACTTCAAAGGCTACACCTTC	TRBV14	TRBJ1-2	.	.
CASSWGLADNEQFF	TGTGCCAGCAGCTGGGGGCTAGCGGATAATGAGCAGTTCTTC	TRBV27	TRBJ2-1	.	.
CASSMTPEETQYF	TGTGCCAGCAGCATGACACCCGAAGAGACCCAGTACTTC	TRBV7-9	TRBJ2-5	.	.
CAGQGMDEQYF	TGTGCCGGACAGGGTATGGACGAGCAGTACTTC	TRBV30	TRBJ2-7	.	TRBD1
CASSKAGRGVDGELFF	TGTGCCAGTAGTAAGGCGGGGCGGGGAGTTGACGGGGAGCTGTTTTTT	TRBV19	TRBJ2-2	.	.
CASSPGHDNQPQHF	TGTGCCAGCTCACCCGGGCATGATAATCAGCCCCAGCATTTT	TRBV18	TRBJ1-5	.	.
CASSLLGTSNQPQHF	TGTGCCAGCAGTTTATTGGGCACTAGCAATCAGCCCCAGCATTTT	TRBV28	TRBJ1-5	.	.
CASSRQGANTGELFF	TGTGCCAGCAGTCGACAGGGGGCTAACACCGGGGAGCTGTTTTTT	TRBV6-5	TRBJ2-2	once	TRBD1
CASTQPIWTGQNQPQHF	TGTGCCAGCACACAACCCATCTGGACAGGGCAGAATCAGCCCCAGCATTTT	TRBV7-9	TRBJ1-5	once	TRBD1
CAGLTGITDTQYF	TGTGCCGGGTTGACAGGGATCACAGATACGCAGTATTTT	TRBV30	TRBJ2-3	.	TRBD1
CASSFLFTGNQPQHF	TGTGCCAGTAGCTTTCTATTCACGGGCAATCAGCCCCAGCATTTT	TRBV19	TRBJ1-5	.	.
CASSLSQEQYF	TGTGCCAGCAGCTTAAGTCAGGAGCAGTACTTC	TRBV7-9	TRBJ2-7	few	.
CATSRTSNTEAFF	TGTGCCACCAGCAGAACCTCGAACACTGAAGCTTTCTTT	TRBV15	TRBJ1-1	.	.
CASSPRGSYEQYF	TGTGCCAGCAGCCCCAGAGGTTCCTACGAGCAGTACTTC	TRBV7-6	TRBJ2-7	few	.
CASSRGAGRTGGNFDEQFF	TGTGCCAGCAGTCGTGGGGCGGGGCGGACAGGGGGCAATTTTGATGAGCAGTTCTTC	TRBV6-2/TRBV6-3	TRBJ2-1	.	TRBD1
CASSVEGTDTQYF	TGTGCCAGCAGTGTCGAGGGTACAGATACGCAGTATTTT	TRBV2	TRBJ2-3	.	.
CASSLLLGAGVAEQYF	TGTGCCAGCAGTTTATTGCTGGGGGCGGGAGTGGCCGAGCAGTACTTC	TRBV27	TRBJ2-7	.	.
CASSRTENEKLFF	TGCGCCAGCAGCAGGACAGAGAATGAAAAACTGTTTTTT	TRBV5-1	TRBJ1-4	.	.
CASTAGALNTEAFF	TGTGCCAGCACCGCTGGAGCATTGAACACTGAAGCTTTCTTT	TRBV27	TRBJ1-1	once	.
CASSTVGDGFNSPLHF	TGTGCCAGCAGCACTGTGGGGGACGGCTTCAATTCACCCCTCCACTTT	TRBV5-4	TRBJ1-6	once	.
CASSLEAQVVDTEAFF	TGCGCCAGCAGCTTGGAGGCACAGGTGGTGGACACTGAAGCTTTCTTT	TRBV5-1	TRBJ1-1	.	.
CASRRHSNNEQFF	TGTGCCAGCCGGCGGCACAGTAACAATGAGCAGTTCTTC	TRBV28	TRBJ2-1	.	.
CASSQSGGPDARTYNEQFF	TGCGCCAGCAGTCAATCCGGGGGGCCGGACGCGCGCACCTACAATGAGCAGTTCTTC	TRBV23-1	TRBJ2-1	.	.
CASSEGSPYPGEKLFF	TGTGCCAGCAGCGAGGGATCCCCCTATCCGGGCGAAAAACTGTTTTTT	TRBV14	TRBJ1-4	.	.
CATSDQGREGADTQYF	TGTGCCACCAGTGACCAAGGGCGGGAGGGGGCAGATACGCAGTATTTT	TRBV24-1	TRBJ2-3	.	TRBD2
CAWSMSADSPLHF	TGTGCCTGGAGTATGTCAGCAGATTCACCCCTCCACTTT	TRBV30	TRBJ1-6	.	.